Below are 23 T cell receptor beta chains sequenced from a single sample in a study of T cell responses to AZD1222 COVID-19 vaccine. TCRdb's table, derived via immunoSEQ multiplex PCR, lists solely in-frame clones and lacks some. The data contain under 140,000 clones, 70% to 90% of them singletons. This specimen consisted of peripheral blood, obtained on day 0 of AZD1222 vaccination. The receptors here all came from an adult in good health.

This clone has a handful of counts. This rearrangement joins TRBV5-1 to TRBJ2-2; D gene ambiguous. Deletions cut 1 base from V and 4 bases from J, with 11 bases between. The CDR3 consists of 15 residues. Germline CDR1 is SGHRS and CDR2 is YFSETQ. The CDR3: CASSLSPGSTGELFF. The CDR3 DNA sequence: TGCGCCAGCAGCTTGTCTCCAGGATCCACCGGGGAGCTGTTTTTT.

This chain connects TRBV29-1 to TRBJ2-7; D is undetermined. The V end was cut by 6 bases, the J end by 1 base, with 7 bases between. There are 11 residues in the CDR3. Germline CDR1 SQVTM, CDR2 ANQGSEA. This chain's CDR3 is CSVSGSYEQYF. CDR3 bases: TGCAGCGTGTCAGGTTCCTACGAGCAGTACTTC.

The J gene is TRBJ1-2, the V gene TRBV20-1; D unclear. V shed 0 bases and J shed 14 bases, with 13 bases lying between them. Germline loops: CDR1 DFQATT, CDR2 SNEGSKA (reference sequence). The CDR3 is 11 residues long. The CDR3 sequence: CSARDGRVETF. The CDR3 DNA follows: TGCAGTGCTAGAGATGGTAGGGTAGAAACCTTC.

This chain connects TRBV29-1 to TRBJ2-7; TRBD1 aligns across 8 bases. From germline, CDR1 is SQVTM and CDR2 ANQGSEA. The CDR3 is 13 amino acids. The V gene end was trimmed by 5 bases and the J gene end by 7 bases; junction bases not matched to a gene: 10. The CDR3 is CSVFTGGGAEQYF. In DNA form, the CDR3 reads TGCAGCGTTTTTACAGGGGGTGGAGCGGAGCAGTACTTC.

The chain recombines TRBV2 with TRBJ1-6, with TRBD1 identical over 9 bases. The V gene end was trimmed by 9 bases and the J gene end by 5 bases; junction bases not matched to a gene: 8. Germline V gene lookup returns CDR1 SNHLY and CDR2 FYNNEI. The CDR3 length is 15 residues. The CDR3, as DNA: TGTGCCAGGACGGACAGGGGCTTCAATAATTCACCCCTCCACTTT. Its protein is CARTDRGFNNSPLHF. Variable domain in full (rest from reference TRBV2 and TRBJ1-6): EPEVTQTPSHQVTQMGQEVILRCVPISNHLYFYWYRQILGQKVEFLVSFYNNEISEKSEIFDDQFSVERPDGSNFTLKIRSTKLEDSAMYFCARTDRGFNNSPLHFGNGTRLTVT.

The chain couples TRBV2 to TRBJ1-2, with unresolved D. The CDR3 consists of 12 residues. Germline CDR1 is SNHLY and CDR2 is FYNNEI. V gave up 7 bases and J gave up 2 bases, with 8 bases separating them. CDR3 bases: TGTGCCAGCACGTTCCAGAACTATGGCTACACCTTC. This sequence encodes CASTFQNYGYTF.

J is TRBJ2-3 and V is TRBV7-9, with D tentatively TRBD2 (6 bases). Germline V gene lookup returns CDR1 SEHNR and CDR2 FQNEAQ (reference sequence). V was pared by 4 bases and J by 2 bases, with 7 bases between. This CDR3 region has 13 residues. CDR3 sequence (DNA): TGTGCCAGCAGCTGGGGGGACACAGATACGCAGTATTTT. Translation gives CASSWGDTDTQYF.

J is TRBJ1-5 and V is TRBV4-2, with a tentative D call TRBD1 (5 bases). The germline V and J ends were trimmed by 1 base and 5 bases, with 12 bases remaining between them. This CDR3 comprises 15 residues. Looked up from germline, CDR1 is LGHNA and CDR2 is YNFKEQ. The CDR3 loop is CASSQVDMLDQPQHF. The CDR3, as DNA: TGTGCCAGCAGCCAAGTGGACATGCTGGATCAGCCCCAGCATTTT.

This chain uses TRBV11-2 with TRBJ1-3; D is undetermined. The CDR3 contains 12 residues. The V gene's germline CDR1 is SGHAT and CDR2 FQNNGV. Between the trimmed V and J ends, which lost 1 base and 8 bases, there was a span of 6 bases. The CDR3 DNA sequence: TGTGCCAGCAGCTTAGCCCGGGACACCATATATTTT. Translating it yields CASSLARDTIYF.

The chain employs TRBV28 and TRBJ1-3; TRBD1 matches at 8 bases. Trimming cost V 7 bases and J 0 bases; bases outside gene matches: 8. Germline values: CDR1 MDHEN, CDR2 SYDVKM. The CDR3 has 16 residues. CDR3: CASIAGQANSGNTIYF. The CDR3 DNA is TGTGCCAGCATCGCGGGACAGGCAAACTCTGGAAACACCATATATTTT.

V usage is TRBV5-1 and J usage is TRBJ1-1; 9 bases map to TRBD1. Unmatched junction bases numbered 4, after V lost 4 bases and J lost 3 bases. Germline CDR1 and CDR2: SGHRS and YFSETQ. CDR3 length equals 14 residues. The chain's CDR3 is CASSLQGADTEAFF. The CDR3 bases are TGCGCCAGCAGCCTACAGGGGGCCGACACTGAAGCTTTCTTT.

The chain has TRBV20-1 and TRBJ1-1; 7 bases agree with TRBD1. The CDR3 is made up of 13 amino acids. Germline CDR1 is DFQATT and CDR2 is SNEGSKA (reference sequence). V trimming: 3 bases; J trimming: 3 bases; junction bases outside the gene matches: 4. CDR3 loop: CSASSTGDTEAFF. The CDR3 DNA reads TGCAGTGCTAGTTCTACAGGGGACACTGAAGCTTTCTTT.

The rearrangement uses TRBV19 and TRBJ1-3; no clear D. Deletions cut 3 bases from V and 0 bases from J, with 9 bases between. Germline V gives CDR1 LNHDA, CDR2 SQIVND (reference sequence). CDR3 size: 15 residues. The CDR3 region is CASSITASSGNTIYF. In nucleotides, the CDR3 is TGTGCCAGTAGTATCACAGCAAGCTCTGGAAACACCATATATTTT.

V gene TRBV19 combines with J gene TRBJ1-4, with 10 bases aligning to TRBD1. With 9 bases clipped from V and 7 bases from J, the junction kept 2 bases outside the gene matches. The CDR3 contains 12 residues. CDR1 is LNHDA, CDR2 SQIVND, per germline (reference sequence). In DNA, the CDR3 is TGTGCCAGCAGACAGGGGGCTGAAAAACTGTTTTTT. The encoded protein is CASRQGAEKLFF.

CDR3 coding DNA: TGTGCCAGCTCAGAGCTAGCGGGAGATAACGAGCAGTACTTC. Its protein product is CASSELAGDNEQYF. V gene TRBV18 combines with J gene TRBJ2-7; TRBD2 aligns across 10 bases. CDR1 is KGHSH and CDR2 is LQKENI in the germline V gene. After removal of 5 bases from V and 5 bases from J, the junction contained 6 bases not matched to a gene. This CDR3 contains 14 residues.

This chain links TRBV28 with TRBJ2-4; tentative D call: TRBD1 (6 bases). Trimming shortened V by 6 bases and J by 11 bases, and 14 bases separated the two germline ends. CDR1 is MDHEN, CDR2 SYDVKM, per germline. The CDR3 length is 12 residues. The CDR3 protein is CASSRQDSFQYF. The CDR3 DNA reads as TGTGCCAGCAGCCGACAGGATTCCTTTCAGTACTTC.

This chain joins TRBV7-2 and TRBJ2-5; TRBD2 matches 11 bases. The CDR3 loop spans 16 amino acids. With 5 bases clipped from V and 3 bases from J, the junction kept 8 bases outside the gene matches. Germline loops: CDR1 SGHTA, CDR2 FQGNSA. The CDR3 sequence: CASSPLLAGEKETQYF. In DNA, the CDR3 is TGTGCCAGCAGCCCGTTACTAGCGGGGGAGAAAGAGACCCAGTACTTC.

This clone was picked up a small number of times. V is TRBV5-1 and J is TRBJ1-2, with D perhaps TRBD1 (6 bases). Per germline, CDR1 SGHRS and CDR2 YFSETQ. Trimming removed 1 base at V and 0 bases at J, with 13 bases between. CDR3 length: 16 residues. Here the CDR3 DNA reads TGCGCCAGCAGCTTGTCCGGACAGACTACTAACTATGGCTACACCTTC. Protein: CASSLSGQTTNYGYTF.

The chain is built from TRBV3-1 (or the pseudogene TRBV3-2) and TRBJ1-4; D call uncertain. V dropped 2 bases and J dropped 10 bases, with 20 bases sitting between them. Germline CDR1 and CDR2: LGHDT and YNNKEL (reference sequence). This CDR3 is 16 amino acids long. The CDR3 sequence is CASSQRLREGLVKLFF. The CDR3 DNA sequence: TGTGCCAGCAGCCAAAGGTTAAGGGAAGGATTGGTAAAACTGTTTTTT.

V is TRBV28 and J is TRBJ1-4; D ambiguous. CDR1 and CDR2 from the germline V gene are MDHEN and SYDVKM. The CDR3 runs 15 residues. Trimming left V 6 bases short and J 6 bases short, with 17 bases between. CDR3: CASSPDGKPDEKLFF. DNA of the CDR3: TGTGCCAGCAGCCCCGACGGAAAACCTGATGAAAAACTGTTTTTT.

V is TRBV10-1 and J is TRBJ2-3; D not certain. Germline CDR1 and CDR2: WNHNN and SYGVQD (reference sequence). V dropped 4 bases and J dropped 2 bases, with 4 bases sitting between them. CDR3 length equals 12 residues. The CDR3 here is CASSANTDTQYF. CDR3 nucleotide sequence: TGCGCCAGCAGTGCGAACACAGATACGCAGTATTTT.

The chain combines TRBV6-5 with TRBJ2-5, with D perhaps matching TRBD1 (6 bases). Trimming cost V 5 bases and J 6 bases, with 13 bases left between them. The CDR3 runs 13 residues. Germline CDR1 and CDR2: MNHEY and SVGAGI. This CDR3 is CASSNDRMKTQYF. The CDR3 DNA reads as TGTGCCAGCAGTAATGACAGGATGAAGACCCAGTACTTC.

This sequence joins TRBV5-4 and TRBJ2-7; 8 positions match TRBD2. The CDR3 covers 14 residues. Germline lookup yields CDR1 SGHNT and CDR2 YYREEE (reference sequence). J was trimmed by 4 bases and V by 4 bases; bases with no gene match: 7. The CDR3 loop reads CASSPGLALYEQYF. The CDR3 region has the DNA TGTGCCAGCAGCCCTGGACTAGCTTTGTACGAGCAGTACTTC.